Below are 30 T cell receptor beta chains sequenced from a single sample in a study of blood T cells in healthy people across ages. The second PCR ran about 6 to 12 cycles with a sample-barcoded 5' primer and J-beta primers. Via MiXCR, TCRdb re-called the 5' RACE reads, giving one row per CDR3 protein. The table records over 600,000 distinct CDR3 sequences, 35% to 60% of them present only once. Material for sequencing was blood. These TCRs come from an older man in good health.

This sequence joins TRBV3-1 and TRBJ1-4; D perhaps matches TRBD1 (6 bases). This CDR3 has 15 amino acids. Germline CDR1 and CDR2: LGHDT and YNNKEL (reference sequence). The V end lost 1 base, the J end lost 3 bases, and 9 bases lay between the germline ends. CDR3 sequence: CASSQAAGANEKLFF. CDR3 bases: TGTGCCAGCAGCCAAGCGGCAGGGGCTAATGAAAAACTGTTTTTT.

The table lists this clonotype with a count of one. CDR3: CASSLKGSWGDTQYF. CDR3 DNA sequence: TGTGCCAGCAGCCTAAAGGGGTCATGGGGAGATACGCAGTATTTT. This chain links TRBV11-1 with TRBJ2-3, with a possible D match to TRBD1 (5 bases). Germline values: CDR1 SGHAT, CDR2 FQDESV (reference sequence). V was trimmed by 5 bases and J by 5 bases, leaving 17 bases between them. This CDR3 contains 15 residues.

The chain combines TRBV15 with TRBJ2-1, with 10 bases identical to TRBD2. The length of the CDR3 is 17 residues. Trimming took 0 bases from V and 4 from J; bases not matched to a gene: 6. Germline V gene lookup returns CDR1 LNHNV and CDR2 YYDKDF (reference sequence). The CDR3 nucleotides read TGTGCCACCAGCAGAGACTCCGGACTAGCGGAGTACAATGAGCAGTTCTTC. This translates into CATSRDSGLAEYNEQFF.

V is TRBV11-3 and J is TRBJ2-1; D is uncertain. The V and J ends lost 2 bases and 0 bases respectively, with 17 bases between them. This CDR3 is 18 amino acids long. Germline V gene sequence: CDR1 SGHNT, CDR2 YENEEA. The CDR3 nucleotides are TGTGCCAGCAGCTTAAGGTCCAGTGGGCCCAGCTCCTACAATGAGCAGTTCTTC. Encoded protein: CASSLRSSGPSSYNEQFF. Together with reference TRBV11-3 and TRBJ2-1, the CDR3 gives the full variable domain: EAGVVQSPRYKIIEKKQPVAFWCNPISGHNTLYWYLQNLGQGPELLIRYENEEAVDDSQLPKDRFSAERLKGVDSTLKIQPAELGDSAVYLCASSLRSSGPSSYNEQFFGPGTRLTVL.

This clonotype was detected only a few times. The chain has TRBV24-1 and TRBJ2-1; D is possibly TRBD2 (7 bases). Germline CDR1 and CDR2: KGHDR and SFDVKD. With 4 bases removed from V and 9 bases from J, the gap between germline ends came to 21 bases. This CDR3 contains 16 residues. The CDR3 coding sequence is TGTGCCACCAGTGACCTCAAAGGGGGGGAATTCGGTGAGCAGTTCTTC. As protein: CATSDLKGGEFGEQFF.

The chain joins TRBV29-1 to TRBJ2-1, with D perhaps TRBD1 or TRBD2 (7 bases each). CDR3 length: 15 residues. Trimming took 5 bases from V and 7 from J, leaving 21 bases between them. Germline CDR1 is SQVTM and CDR2 is ANQGSEA. CDR3 nucleotides: TGCAGCGTTCACCGTTCGGGGGGCAGGGGGAATGAGCAGTTCTTC. Residues: CSVHRSGGRGNEQFF.

This clonotype was found a few times. The chain couples TRBV7-2 to TRBJ2-1, with D uncertain. Germline V gene lookup returns CDR1 SGHTA and CDR2 FQGNSA. The V and J ends lost 6 bases and 7 bases respectively, with 10 bases between them. This CDR3 spans 12 amino acids. CDR3 nucleotide sequence: TGTGCCAGCAGGCGGATGGCTAATGAGCAGTTCTTC. This translates into CASRRMANEQFF. Combining the CDR3 with reference TRBV7-2 and TRBJ2-1 gives the whole variable domain GAGVSQSPSNKVTEKGKDVELRCDPISGHTALYWYRQSLGQGLEFLIYFQGNSAPDKSGLPSDRFSAERTGGSVSTLTIQRTQQEDSAVYLCASRRMANEQFFGPGTRLTVL.

This clonotype was seen ten or more times. This rearrangement joins TRBV7-2 to TRBJ2-7; 9 bases line up with TRBD2. The J segment lost 1 base and the V segment lost 1 base, leaving 17 bases of the junction unmatched. The CDR3 consists of 20 residues. Germline V gives CDR1 SGHTA, CDR2 FQGNSA. The DNA of the CDR3 is TGTGCCAGCAGCTTAGTAGCGGTTGTTAGCGGGAGTAGTAGTTCCTACGAGCAGTACTTC. The encoded protein is CASSLVAVVSGSSSSYEQYF. Combining the CDR3 with reference TRBV7-2 and TRBJ2-7 gives the whole variable domain GAGVSQSPSNKVTEKGKDVELRCDPISGHTALYWYRQSLGQGLEFLIYFQGNSAPDKSGLPSDRFSAERTGGSVSTLTIQRTQQEDSAVYLCASSLVAVVSGSSSSYEQYFGPGTRLTVT.

This clonotype has more than one count but fewer than ten. The gene calls are TRBV28 and TRBJ2-4, with 7 bases that match TRBD1. The J call may be wrong; the DNA end is better matched by TRBJ2-7. The V gene's germline CDR1 is MDHEN and CDR2 SYDVKM. CDR3 length equals 12 residues. The CDR3 is CASSHRDSEQYF. The CDR3 DNA is TGTGCCAGCAGTCACAGGGACAGCGAGCAGTACTTC.

J is TRBJ2-1 and V is TRBV5-1; TRBD2 agrees at 7 bases. J was trimmed by 9 bases and V by 0 bases; bases with no gene match: 9. The CDR3 contains 15 residues. Germline V gene data show CDR1 as SGHRS and CDR2 as YFSETQ. The CDR3 is CASSLGLAALGEQFF. In nucleotides, the CDR3 is TGCGCCAGCAGCTTGGGTCTAGCGGCCCTGGGTGAGCAGTTCTTC.

The chain combines TRBV7-3 with TRBJ2-3, with D hard to call. Germline loops: CDR1 SGHTA, CDR2 FQGTGA. The CDR3 is 16 amino acids. Trimming stripped 1 base from V and 2 bases from J, with 13 bases between. This chain's CDR3 is CASSLNPSQTTDTQYF. Here the CDR3 DNA reads TGTGCCAGCAGCTTAAACCCCTCACAGACCACAGATACGCAGTATTTT.

This clonotype was seen a handful of times. The chain carries TRBV29-1 and TRBJ2-7, with D perhaps matching TRBD2 (5 bases). Germline V CDR1 and CDR2: SQVTM, ANQGSEA. Trimming stripped 7 bases from V and 2 bases from J, with 12 bases between. The CDR3 extends over 12 amino acids. In DNA form, the CDR3 reads TGCAGCGCCCGGGAAGGCCCCTACGAGCAGTACTTC. Amino acid sequence: CSAREGPYEQYF.

Ten or more counts support this clonotype. The rearrangement uses TRBV5-1 and TRBJ2-3; D ambiguous. CDR3 length: 16 amino acids. Looked up from germline, CDR1 is SGHRS and CDR2 is YFSETQ. Between the trimmed V and J ends, which lost 1 base and 0 bases, there was a span of 12 bases. The CDR3: CASSLRADPSTDTQYF. In DNA, the CDR3 is TGCGCCAGCAGCTTGAGGGCGGACCCTAGCACAGATACGCAGTATTTT.

The CDR3 bases are TGTGCCAGCAGCCCCTCCTGGGACAGACCCTACGAGCAGTACTTC. It translates to CASSPSWDRPYEQYF. The chain joins TRBV7-9 to TRBJ2-7; 7 nucleotides line up with TRBD1. Germline V gene sequence: CDR1 SEHNR, CDR2 FQNEAQ (reference sequence). The CDR3 is 15 amino acids. With V trimmed by 5 bases and J by 2 bases, 9 bases remained unmatched.

The V gene is TRBV7-3, the J gene TRBJ2-3; 10 bases are shared with TRBD2. The CDR3 covers 15 residues. The J segment lost 2 bases and the V segment lost 3 bases, leaving 2 bases of the junction unmatched. Per the germline V gene, CDR1 is SGHTA and CDR2 is FQGTGA. The chain's CDR3 is CASSFSGRPTDTQYF. CDR3 nucleotide sequence: TGTGCCAGCAGCTTTAGCGGGAGGCCCACAGATACGCAGTATTTT.

Here the CDR3 DNA reads TGTGCCAGCAGCCAAGGTTTCAGGTCCTACGAGCAGTACTTC. Residues: CASSQGFRSYEQYF. V is TRBV14 and J is TRBJ2-7; unclear D gene. V was trimmed by 1 base and J by 1 base, leaving 8 bases between them. This CDR3 has 14 residues. CDR1 and CDR2 from the germline V gene are SGHDN and FVKESK.

The J gene is TRBJ2-7, the V gene TRBV28; D ambiguous. Germline V gene lookup returns CDR1 MDHEN and CDR2 SYDVKM. V was cut by 5 bases and J by 3 bases, with 11 bases left in between. The CDR3 runs 13 residues. CDR3 in amino acids: CASSGTVLYEQYF. In DNA, the CDR3 is TGTGCCAGCAGTGGCACGGTCCTCTACGAGCAGTACTTC.

The CDR3 region is CASSPQGHLYEQYF. The CDR3 DNA follows: TGTGCCAGCAGCCCACAGGGTCACCTATACGAGCAGTACTTC. The chain combines TRBV5-6 with TRBJ2-7; tentative D call: TRBD1 (6 bases). There are 14 residues in the CDR3. The V end lost 4 bases, the J end lost 4 bases, and 15 bases lay between the germline ends. CDR1 is SGHDT and CDR2 is YYEEEE in the germline V gene.

There are many counts of this clonotype. The chain couples TRBV29-1 to TRBJ2-1; 7 bases map to TRBD2. In germline, CDR1 is SQVTM, CDR2 ANQGSEA. The CDR3 contains 12 residues. The junction had 6 bases not matched to a gene; V was cut back by 4 bases and J by 9 bases. The CDR3 reads CSVGLADAEQFF. The CDR3 DNA sequence: TGCAGCGTTGGTCTAGCGGACGCTGAGCAGTTCTTC.

Remarks on this clonotype: A read error may be the cause here, since a much bigger clone is one base away. The V gene is TRBV7-2, the J gene TRBJ2-7, with 12 bases lining up with TRBD1. The CDR3 sequence is 15 residues long. Germline CDR1 is SGHTA and CDR2 is FQGNSA. CDR3 DNA sequence: TGTGCCAGCAGCTTAGGAGGGACAGGGGGCTACGAGCGGTACTTC. The encoded protein is CASSLGGTGGYERYF. Using reference TRBV7-2 and TRBJ2-7 for the parts outside the CDR3, the full variable domain is GAGVSQSPSNKVTEKGKDVELRCDPISGHTALYWYRQSLGQGLEFLIYFQGNSAPDKSGLPSDRFSAERTGGSVSTLTIQRTQQEDSAVYLCASSLGGTGGYERYFGPGTRLTVT.

This clonotype was detected many times. For the CDR3, the DNA is TGCAGTGCTAATCAACTAGCGGGAGGGCCCAACAATGAGCAGTTCTTC. Protein: CSANQLAGGPNNEQFF. The chain links TRBV20-1 to TRBJ2-1; TRBD2 matches at 13 bases. The CDR3 extends over 16 amino acids. From germline, CDR1 is DFQATT and CDR2 SNEGSKA (reference sequence). J gave up 5 bases and V 4 bases, and 8 bases lay outside the gene matches.

The chain carries TRBV24-1 and TRBJ2-1; 7 bases agree with TRBD2. After removal of 4 bases from V and 4 bases from J, the junction contained 9 bases not matched to a gene. The CDR3 runs 16 residues. Per germline, CDR1 KGHDR and CDR2 SFDVKD. Here the CDR3 DNA reads TGTGCCACCAGTGACCGGCTTGCGGGGGAATACAATGAGCAGTTCTTC. The encoded protein is CATSDRLAGEYNEQFF.

This chain uses TRBV5-1 with TRBJ2-2, with D perhaps matching TRBD1 (5 bases). Looked up from germline, CDR1 is SGHRS and CDR2 is YFSETQ. The V and J ends lost 1 base and 7 bases respectively, with 11 bases between them. The CDR3 is 14 amino acids. The CDR3 bases are TGCGCCAGCAGCTTGACAGGCCCTGACGGGGAGCTGTTTTTT. This encodes CASSLTGPDGELFF.

As DNA, the CDR3 is TGTGCCAGCAGCAGGACAGGGTACGGGGCCAACGTCCTGACTTTC. It specifies CASSRTGYGANVLTF. The gene calls are TRBV7-2 and TRBJ2-6; TRBD1 agrees at 8 bases. The CDR3 is 15 amino acids. Germline CDR1 reads SGHTA; CDR2 reads FQGNSA. V shed 5 bases, J shed 4 bases, and the junction held 4 bases outside the gene matches.

The J gene is TRBJ1-5, the V gene TRBV4-3, with D unresolved. The germline CDR1 and CDR2 sequences are LGHNA and YSLEER. The CDR3 totals 17 residues. V was pared by 0 bases and J by 0 bases, with 12 bases between. As DNA, the CDR3 is TGCGCCAGCAGCCAAGAGAGGAACTTGTATAGCAATCAGCCCCAGCATTTT. Translating it yields CASSQERNLYSNQPQHF.

This clonotype was detected many times. The CDR3 sequence is CASSLRVGPYEQYF. For the CDR3, the DNA is TGTGCCAGCAGCTTGAGGGTAGGCCCCTACGAGCAGTACTTC. The chain employs TRBV5-5 and TRBJ2-7; no definite D call. The CDR3 is 14 amino acids. With 1 base removed from V and 2 bases from J, the gap between germline ends came to 10 bases. Germline CDR1 reads SGHKS; CDR2 reads YYEKEE (reference sequence).

Concerning this clonotype itself: At one boundary the junction diverges from the germline segment, which might be a read error. The chain employs TRBV2 and TRBJ1-2, with TRBD1 matching 8 bases. The CDR3 is 13 residues long. CDR1 SNHLY and CDR2 FYNNEI come from the germline V gene. The CDR3 bases are TGTGCCAGCAGTGGGGACAGGACCGGGGGCTACACCTTT. Amino acids: CASSGDRTGGYTF.

This clonotype has a handful of counts. A much larger clone is a single base away; this may be a read error. The chain joins TRBV6-5 to TRBJ2-7, with 9 bases fitting TRBD1. Losses at the gene ends were 6 bases for V and 3 bases for J; bases not matched to a gene: 9. The CDR3 length is 15 residues. Germline V gene data show CDR1 as MNHEY and CDR2 as SVGAGI. The DNA for the CDR3 is TGTGCCAGCAGCTCAGGACAGGGGAGCTACTACGAGCAGTACTTC. Translation: CASSSGQGSYYEQYF.

About this clonotype itself: At one end the junction does not follow the germline gene, possibly because of a read error. V gene TRBV12-3 or TRBV12-4 combines with J gene TRBJ1-5; 8 nucleotides align to TRBD1. The CDR3 sequence is 15 residues long. The CDR3 coding sequence is TGTACCAGCAGTTTTCTGGACAGGGACAATCAGCCCCAGCATTTT. It yields the protein CTSSFLDRDNQPQHF.

The chain combines TRBV6-1 with TRBJ1-2; D unclear. Between the trimmed V and J ends, which lost 0 bases and 0 bases, there was a span of 11 bases. Germline V gene data show CDR1 as MNHNS and CDR2 as SASEGT. The CDR3 loop spans 16 amino acids. The DNA of the CDR3 is TGTGCCAGCAGTGAAGCGTCGGGAAACCCTAACTATGGCTACACCTTC. It specifies CASSEASGNPNYGYTF.